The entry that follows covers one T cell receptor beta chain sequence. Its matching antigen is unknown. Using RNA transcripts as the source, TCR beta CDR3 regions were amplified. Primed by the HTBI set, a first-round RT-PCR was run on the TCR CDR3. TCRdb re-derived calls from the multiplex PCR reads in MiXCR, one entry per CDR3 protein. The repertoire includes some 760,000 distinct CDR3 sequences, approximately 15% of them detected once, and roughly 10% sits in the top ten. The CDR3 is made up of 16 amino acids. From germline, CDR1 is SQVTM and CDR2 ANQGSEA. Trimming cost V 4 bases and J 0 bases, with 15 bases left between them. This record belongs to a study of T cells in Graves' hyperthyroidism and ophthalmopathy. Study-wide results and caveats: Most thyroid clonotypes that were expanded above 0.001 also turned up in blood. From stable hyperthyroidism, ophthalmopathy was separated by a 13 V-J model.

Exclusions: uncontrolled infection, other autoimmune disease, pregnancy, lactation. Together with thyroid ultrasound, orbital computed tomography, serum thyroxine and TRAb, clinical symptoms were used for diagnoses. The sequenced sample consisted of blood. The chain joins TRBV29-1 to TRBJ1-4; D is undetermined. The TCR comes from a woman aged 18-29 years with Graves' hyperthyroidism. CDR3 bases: TGCAGCGTTGGGAACCGCCCGGGTTCAACTAATGAAAAACTGTTTTTT. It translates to CSVGNRPGSTNEKLFF. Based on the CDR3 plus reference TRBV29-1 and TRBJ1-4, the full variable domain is SAVISQKPSRDICQRGTSLTIQCQVDSQVTMMFWYRQQPGQSLTLIATANQGSEATYESGFVIDKFPISRPNLTFSTLTVSNMSPEDSSIYLCSVGNRPGSTNEKLFFGSGTQLSVL.